Listed below are T cell receptor beta chains from one sample, sequenced in a study of blood T cell repertoires in COVID-19. Generated by immunoSEQ multiplex PCR, the TCRdb table keeps only in-frame clones and is missing some. The table records 220,000 or so clones, 70% to 85% of them present only once. Sequences were obtained from PBMCs or T cells enriched from blood (not recorded which). The receptor set was obtained from a woman aged 55-75 years who had recovered from COVID-19. The CDR3 runs from the conserved cysteine through the conserved F or W. D genes are given only for firm matches. Rows may omit the clone size; those that give it use once, few, many or a size class.

V	J	size	D	DNA	CDR3
TRBV18	TRBJ2-1	.	.	TGTGCCAGCTCACCATTCCGGGACACAGACAATGAGCAGTTCTTC	CASSPFRDTDNEQFF
TRBV7-8	TRBJ1-1	few	.	TGTGCCAGCAGCTTAGCTAGTCAGGGCGGACGGACTGAAGCTTTCTTT	CASSLASQGGRTEAFF
TRBV27	TRBJ2-4	few	TRBD1	TGTGCCAGCACCCCAAATGGGACAGGGTATTCCAAAAACATTCAGTACTTC	CASTPNGTGYSKNIQYF
TRBV30	TRBJ1-2	.	TRBD1	TGTGCCTGGAGTGTACAGGGGGCCGGGGGCTATGGCTACACCTTC	CAWSVQGAGGYGYTF
TRBV19	TRBJ1-1	few	TRBD1	TGTGCCAGTAGTACCCGAGGGGGCAACACTGAAGCTTTCTTT	CASSTRGGNTEAFF
TRBV6-6	TRBJ1-2	.	.	TGTGCCAGCAGTTACCCAGGGCCTCTGGGCTATGGCTACACCTTC	CASSYPGPLGYGYTF
TRBV4-2	TRBJ2-7	.	TRBD1	TGTGCCAGCAGTCTCAGACAGGGGAGTATCTACGAGCAGTACTTC	CASSLRQGSIYEQYF
TRBV12-3/TRBV12-4	TRBJ2-5	.	.	TGTGCCAGCAGTTTTGTCGTAGAGACCCAGTACTTC	CASSFVVETQYF
TRBV6-5	TRBJ1-2	.	TRBD1	TGTGCCAGCAGTTCCCGGACAGGCGACTATGGCTACACCTTC	CASSSRTGDYGYTF
TRBV7-9	TRBJ2-3	.	.	TGTGCCAGCAGCTCACGTGTATACCAGGGAGGCGGGTCAGATACGCAGTATTTT	CASSSRVYQGGGSDTQYF
TRBV13	TRBJ1-4	.	.	TGTGGTTCGAGGGAAAAACTGTTTTTT	CGSREKLFF
TRBV19	TRBJ2-7	.	TRBD1	TGTGCCAGTATGCCCCAGGGGGCGGGGAGCTCCTACGAGCAGTACTTC	CASMPQGAGSSYEQYF
TRBV4-1	TRBJ2-1	.	.	TGCGCCAGCAGCCAAGATAGAACTAACTCCTACAATGAGCAGTTCTTC	CASSQDRTNSYNEQFF
TRBV5-4	TRBJ2-7	.	TRBD1	TGTGCCAGCAGCCCCCGACAGGGGTCCTACGAGCAGTACTTC	CASSPRQGSYEQYF
TRBV19	TRBJ1-2	.	TRBD1	TGTGCCAGTACCTCGGACAGGACTTACTATGGCTACACCTTC	CASTSDRTYYGYTF
TRBV6-6	TRBJ1-6	.	TRBD1	TGTGCCAGCAGTTACTCTGGACAGGGGGATTCACCCCTCCACTTT	CASSYSGQGDSPLHF
TRBV5-4	TRBJ1-2	.	.	TGTGCCAGCAGCTTGGATCGGGGTCCCTATGGCTACACCTTC	CASSLDRGPYGYTF